This T cell receptor (beta chain) was identified in a study of cytomegalovirus exposure and HLA in healthy donors. All the people who gave samples were healthy bone marrow donors. This CDR3 comprises 16 residues. The V end was cut by 5 bases, the J end by 10 bases, with 21 bases between. CDR1 and CDR2 from the germline V gene are SNHLY and FYNNEI. Broader study findings: Prior analysis indicated that the majority of TCR beta V segments exhibited productivity approximately 90% or approximately 30% of the time. A missense DCLRE1C variant was associated with V- and J-gene trimming of TCR beta chains in a later analysis, and an independent cohort replicated the association.

As concerns this clone: What it binds is unknown.

Primers: 60 Vbeta forward and 13 Jbeta reverse. Some clones are missing from TCRdb's copy, which holds only in-frame ones; the method was immunoSEQ multiplex PCR. The sample has approximately 160,000 clones, about 71% seen once; the top ten hold less than 1.5%. The specimen was PBMCs. The source of this sequence is a man aged 50-60 years in good health and CMV-seronegative. The chain recombines TRBV2 with TRBJ1-6, with D possibly TRBD1 on 6 matching bases. In DNA, the CDR3 is TGTGCCAGCAGTCTGCGCAGGGGCCAACGGTGGTCACCCCTCCACTTT. Its protein product is CASSLRRGQRWSPLHF. The variable domain in full, completed from reference TRBV2 and TRBJ1-6, reads EPEVTQTPSHQVTQMGQEVILRCVPISNHLYFYWYRQILGQKVEFLVSFYNNEISEKSEIFDDQFSVERPDGSNFTLKIRSTKLEDSAMYFCASSLRRGQRWSPLHFGNGTRLTVT.